This section outlines one T cell receptor beta chain sequence together with its context. Antigen specificity is unknown. Germline lookup yields CDR1 WNHNN and CDR2 SYGVQD (reference sequence). V shed 6 bases and J 4 bases; nucleotides not matched to a gene: 10. This CDR3 contains 15 residues. The data belong to a study of cytotoxic CD8 clonotypes in ibrutinib-treated CLL. Assay used: immunoSEQ multiplex PCR; TCRdb lists only in-frame clones, some missing. The sample holds some 310,000 clones, around four fifths seen once. The study, taken as a whole, reports: Lymph node repertoires were not studied, and sampling times were unmatched.

Here the sequenced sample was PBMCs, taken before ibrutinib treatment. This receptor was obtained from a human donor with chronic lymphocytic leukemia. V usage is TRBV10-1 and J usage is TRBJ2-3; 7 bases match TRBD1. In nucleotides, the CDR3 is TGCGCCAGCAGAAATCGGGACAGCGCCTCAGATACGCAGTATTTT. Translation: CASRNRDSASDTQYF.